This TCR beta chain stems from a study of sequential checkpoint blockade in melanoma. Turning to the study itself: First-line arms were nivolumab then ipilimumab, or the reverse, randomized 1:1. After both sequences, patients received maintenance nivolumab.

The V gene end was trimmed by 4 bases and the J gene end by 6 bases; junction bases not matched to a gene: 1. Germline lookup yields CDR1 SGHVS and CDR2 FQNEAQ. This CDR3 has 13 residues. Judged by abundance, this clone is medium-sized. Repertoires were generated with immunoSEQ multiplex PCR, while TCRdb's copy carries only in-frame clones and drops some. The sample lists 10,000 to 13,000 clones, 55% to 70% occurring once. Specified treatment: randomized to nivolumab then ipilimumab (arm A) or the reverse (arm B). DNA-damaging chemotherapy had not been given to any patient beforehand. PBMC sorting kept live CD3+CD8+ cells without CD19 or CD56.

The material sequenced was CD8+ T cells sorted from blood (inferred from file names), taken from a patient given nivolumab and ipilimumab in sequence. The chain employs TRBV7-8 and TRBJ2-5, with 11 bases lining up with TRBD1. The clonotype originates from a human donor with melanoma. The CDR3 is CASSSDRGQTQYF. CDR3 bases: TGTGCCAGCAGCTCGGACAGGGGGCAGACCCAGTACTTC.